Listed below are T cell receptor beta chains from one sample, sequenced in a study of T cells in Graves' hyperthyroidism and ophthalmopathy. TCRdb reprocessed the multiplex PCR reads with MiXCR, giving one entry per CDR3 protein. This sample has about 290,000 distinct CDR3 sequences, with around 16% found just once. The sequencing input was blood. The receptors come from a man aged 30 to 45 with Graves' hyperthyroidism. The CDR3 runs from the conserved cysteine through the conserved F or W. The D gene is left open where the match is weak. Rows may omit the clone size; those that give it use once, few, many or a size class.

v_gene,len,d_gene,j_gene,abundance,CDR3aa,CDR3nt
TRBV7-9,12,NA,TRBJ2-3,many,CASRPSTDTQYF,TGTGCCAGCAGACCGAGCACAGATACGCAGTATTTT
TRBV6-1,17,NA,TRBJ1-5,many,CASSEVSGRGSNQPQHF,TGTGCCAGCAGTGAAGTATCGGGACGGGGAAGCAATCAGCCCCAGCATTTT
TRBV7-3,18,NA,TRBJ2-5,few,CASSLTSSGGGEQETQYF,TGTGCCAGCAGCTTAACGTCTTCGGGCGGGGGCGAGCAAGAGACCCAGTACTTC
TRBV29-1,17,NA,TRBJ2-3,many,CSVSGGGAEPAADTQYF,TGCAGCGTTAGCGGCGGCGGAGCTGAACCGGCCGCAGATACGCAGTATTTT
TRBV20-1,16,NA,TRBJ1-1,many,CSARSRQTDRRTEAFF,TGCAGTGCTAGATCTCGGCAAACCGACAGGCGTACTGAAGCTTTCTTT
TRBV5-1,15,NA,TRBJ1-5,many,CASSLASGPNQPQHF,TGCGCCAGCAGCTTGGCCTCGGGCCCCAATCAGCCCCAGCATTTT
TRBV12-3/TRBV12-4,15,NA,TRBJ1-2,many,CASSLGAGHHYGYTF,TGTGCCAGCAGTTTGGGGGCAGGACATCACTATGGCTACACCTTC
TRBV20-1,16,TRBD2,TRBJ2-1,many,CSAPGGTSGRTNEQFF,TGCAGTGCGCCCGGAGGGACTAGCGGGAGGACCAATGAGCAGTTCTTC
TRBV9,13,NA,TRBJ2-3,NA,CASSVGQPDTQYF,TGTGCCAGCAGCGTAGGACAGCCAGATACGCAGTATTTT
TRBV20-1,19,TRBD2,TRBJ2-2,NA,CSASAFSFSGRLYTGELFF,TGCAGTGCTAGTGCTTTCTCGTTTAGCGGGAGGTTGTACACCGGGGAGCTGTTTTTT
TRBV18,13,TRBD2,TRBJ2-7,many,CASSGGVNYEQYF,TGTGCCAGCTCAGGGGGGGTTAACTACGAGCAGTACTTC
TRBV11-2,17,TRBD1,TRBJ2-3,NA,CASSKEGTGGSTDTQYF,TGTGCCAGCAGTAAAGAGGGGACAGGGGGTTCCACAGATACGCAGTATTTT
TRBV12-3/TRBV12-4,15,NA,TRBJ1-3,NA,CASSLTGASGNTIYF,TGTGCCAGCAGTTTAACGGGGGCTTCTGGAAACACCATATATTTT
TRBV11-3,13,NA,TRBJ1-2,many,CARGAGETYGYTF,TGTGCCCGCGGGGCAGGGGAAACCTATGGCTACACCTTC
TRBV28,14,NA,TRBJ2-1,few,CASSLGTTANEQFF,TGTGCCAGCAGTTTGGGAACGACAGCCAATGAGCAGTTCTTC
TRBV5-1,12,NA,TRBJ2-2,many,CASSYGTGELFF,TGCGCCAGCAGTTATGGCACCGGGGAGCTGTTTTTT
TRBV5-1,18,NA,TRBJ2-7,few,CASSLAKGALRSSYEQYF,TGCGCCAGCAGCTTGGCCAAAGGGGCCCTGAGGAGCTCCTACGAGCAGTACTTC
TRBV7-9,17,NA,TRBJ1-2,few,CASSRMDGEGANYGYTF,TGTGCCAGCAGCCGAATGGATGGAGAGGGGGCTAACTATGGCTACACCTTC
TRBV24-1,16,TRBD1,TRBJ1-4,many,CATSDPSTGGHEKLFF,TGTGCCACCAGTGACCCCTCGACAGGGGGCCATGAAAAACTGTTTTTT
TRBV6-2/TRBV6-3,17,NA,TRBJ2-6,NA,CASWARDPISGANVLTF,TGTGCCAGTTGGGCTCGGGACCCAATCTCTGGGGCCAACGTCCTGACTTTC
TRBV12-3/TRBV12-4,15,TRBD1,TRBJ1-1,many,CASSLLRTGETEAFF,TGTGCCAGCAGTTTACTGAGGACAGGGGAAACTGAAGCTTTCTTT
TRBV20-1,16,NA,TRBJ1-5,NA,CSARGGRGWSNQPQHF,TGCAGTGCTAGAGGTGGGAGGGGATGGAGCAATCAGCCCCAGCATTTT
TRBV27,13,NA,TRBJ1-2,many,CASSPLQVWGYTF,TGTGCCAGCAGTCCCTTACAGGTGTGGGGCTACACCTTC
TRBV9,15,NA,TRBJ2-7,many,CASSVTGSSSYEQYF,TGTGCCAGCAGCGTTACCGGTTCGAGCTCCTACGAGCAGTACTTC
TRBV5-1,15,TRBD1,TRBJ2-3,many,CASSLDGQGTDTQYF,TGCGCCAGCAGCTTGGACGGACAGGGCACAGATACGCAGTATTTT
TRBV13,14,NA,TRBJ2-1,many,CASSPPGDYNEQFF,TGTGCCAGCAGCCCCCCAGGGGACTACAATGAGCAGTTCTTC
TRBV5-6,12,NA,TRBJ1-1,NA,CASSLAQNEAFF,TGTGCCAGCAGCTTGGCCCAGAATGAAGCTTTCTTT
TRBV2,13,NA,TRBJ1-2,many,CASNRLPNYGYTF,TGTGCCAGCAACCGACTTCCTAACTATGGCTACACCTTC
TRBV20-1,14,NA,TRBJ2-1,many,CSASRGSGVNEQFF,TGCAGTGCTAGTAGGGGGTCCGGTGTAAATGAGCAGTTCTTC
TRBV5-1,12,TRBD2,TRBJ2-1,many,CASRLAAPEQFF,TGCGCCAGCCGGCTAGCGGCCCCTGAGCAGTTCTTC
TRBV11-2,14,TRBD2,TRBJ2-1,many,CASSLFGGGNEQFF,TGTGCCAGCAGCTTATTCGGGGGGGGCAATGAGCAGTTCTTC
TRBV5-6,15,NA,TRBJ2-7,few,CASIRGNFYGEEQYF,TGTGCCAGCATTCGGGGGAATTTCTACGGGGAAGAGCAGTACTTC
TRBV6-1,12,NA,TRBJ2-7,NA,CASSEVGFEQYF,TGTGCCAGCAGTGAAGTTGGGTTCGAGCAGTACTTC
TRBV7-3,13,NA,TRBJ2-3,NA,CASTRASGDTQYF,TGTGCCAGCACGCGGGCAAGTGGGGATACGCAGTATTTT
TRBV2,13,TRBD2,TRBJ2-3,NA,CASAAGVLDTQYF,TGTGCCAGCGCAGCGGGAGTTTTAGATACGCAGTATTTT
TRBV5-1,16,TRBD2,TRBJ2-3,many,CASSWGLAEFTDTQYF,TGCGCCAGCAGCTGGGGACTAGCGGAGTTCACAGATACGCAGTATTTT
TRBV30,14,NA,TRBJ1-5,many,CACSGANSNQPQHF,TGTGCCTGCTCCGGGGCGAATAGCAATCAGCCCCAGCATTTT
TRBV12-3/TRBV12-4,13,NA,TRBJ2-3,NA,CASSASVGGTQYF,TGTGCCAGCAGCGCTAGCGTGGGGGGTACGCAGTATTTT
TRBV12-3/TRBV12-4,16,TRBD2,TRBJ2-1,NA,CASSEGRGGLGNEQFF,TGTGCCAGCAGTGAAGGGCGGGGGGGCTTGGGGAATGAGCAGTTCTTC
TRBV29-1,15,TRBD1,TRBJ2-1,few,CSGGQGQGAWNEQFF,TGCAGCGGCGGCCAGGGACAGGGGGCTTGGAATGAGCAGTTCTTC
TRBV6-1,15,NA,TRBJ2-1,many,CASSEWGSSVNEQFF,TGTGCCAGCAGTGAATGGGGCAGCAGTGTGAATGAGCAGTTCTTC
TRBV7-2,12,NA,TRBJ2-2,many,CASSLLEGELFF,TGTGCCAGCAGCTTACTAGAAGGGGAGCTGTTTTTT
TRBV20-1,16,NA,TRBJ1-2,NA,CRPEAGTSLLTPRDTF,TGCAGGCCCGAGGCAGGGACCTCGCTTTTAACCCCCCGGGACACCTTC
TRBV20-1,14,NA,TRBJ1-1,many,CSARWATTNTEAFF,TGCAGTGCTAGGTGGGCCACTACGAACACTGAAGCTTTCTTT
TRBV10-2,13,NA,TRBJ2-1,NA,CASSGGYGHEQFF,TGCGCCAGCAGTGGGGGTTACGGGCATGAGCAGTTCTTC
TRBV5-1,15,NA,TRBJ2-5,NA,CASSLEGMIGETQYF,TGCGCCAGCAGCTTGGAAGGGATGATAGGCGAGACCCAGTACTTC
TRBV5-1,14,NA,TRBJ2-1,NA,CASSRGGGYNEQFF,TGCGCCAGCAGTCGGGGAGGAGGCTACAATGAGCAGTTCTTC
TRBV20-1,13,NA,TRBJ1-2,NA,CSAREKGIYGYTF,TGCAGTGCTAGAGAAAAAGGGATCTATGGCTACACCTTC
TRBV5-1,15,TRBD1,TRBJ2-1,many,CASSLGQGDSNEQFF,TGCGCCAGCAGCTTGGGACAGGGGGATTCAAATGAGCAGTTCTTC
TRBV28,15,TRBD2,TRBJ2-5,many,CASSRLAGFQETQYF,TGTGCCAGCAGTAGACTAGCGGGGTTTCAAGAGACCCAGTACTTC